This TCR beta chain was captured by sequencing in a study of control samples from healthy donors and cancer patients. The CDR3 extends over 15 amino acids. The germline V gene encodes CDR1 MNHNS and CDR2 SASEGT. The V end lost 2 bases, the J end lost 4 bases, and 12 bases lay between the germline ends. TCRdb's table, derived via immunoSEQ multiplex PCR, lists solely in-frame clones and lacks some. The repertoire holds more than 80,000 clones, 85% to 95% seen once, with approximately 7.9% in the top ten. V gene TRBV6-1 combines with J gene TRBJ2-1; D may be TRBD1 or TRBD2 (6 bases each). Material for sequencing was blood. The clonotype was recovered from a man aged 18 to 30 in good health. As DNA, the CDR3 is TGTGCCAGCAGTGAATGGGGGGCTGGTTACAATGAGCAGTTCTTC. It yields the protein CASSEWGAGYNEQFF.